The 24 T cell receptor beta chains below were found in one sample sequenced in a study of vaccination effects on CD4 cells after COVID-19. Before sequencing took place, the ViraFEST assay used viral peptide pools to expand antigen-specific CD4+ T cells. Once cultured for approximately 10 days, the cells underwent separation to obtain CD4+ T cells. Convalescent patients had PCR-confirmed SARS-CoV-2 infection between March and December 2020. Participants completed two doses of the BNT162b2 or mRNA-1273 vaccine. For these receptors, no antigen is known. Profiling relied on immunoSEQ multiplex PCR, and the TCRdb table lists in-frame clones only, not all of them. The sample contains 14,000 or so clones, 60% to 85% of which appear only once. The sample was CD4+ T cells from PBMCs cultured with SARS-CoV-2 spike peptides, taken after COVID-19 vaccination. All receptors derive from a human donor who had a prior SARS-CoV-2 infection.

This clone is medium-sized in the sample. The chain combines TRBV6-4 with TRBJ2-1; D perhaps matches TRBD2 (6 bases). The V and J ends lost 6 bases and 10 bases respectively, with 16 bases between them. CDR3 length equals 13 residues. Germline lookup yields CDR1 MRHNA and CDR2 SNTAGT. The CDR3: CASSSQGGGEQFF. CDR3 nucleotides: TGTGCCAGCAGCTCCCAGGGTGGAGGGGAGCAGTTCTTC.

As DNA, the CDR3 is TGCGCCAGCAGGCCGAGGGGTGAAGGGTCCTACGAGCAGTACTTC. This sequence encodes CASRPRGEGSYEQYF. V usage is TRBV23-1 and J usage is TRBJ2-7; the D gene could be TRBD1 or TRBD2 (5 bases each). TRBV23-1 belongs to the ORF category, with a function that is uncertain. CDR3 length: 15 residues. V was pared by 6 bases and J by 1 base, with 16 bases between.

V is TRBV24-1 and J is TRBJ2-7; 8 bases agree with TRBD1. With 12 bases clipped from V and 2 bases from J, the junction kept 17 bases outside the gene matches. This CDR3 spans 16 amino acids. CDR1 and CDR2 from the germline V gene are KGHDR and SFDVKD. The CDR3 region is CARGRAGGFHPYEQYF. CDR3 DNA sequence: TGTGCCCGCGGGCGGGCAGGGGGCTTCCATCCCTACGAGCAGTACTTC.

The chain couples TRBV2 to TRBJ2-5; no firm D call. Germline loops: CDR1 SNHLY, CDR2 FYNNEI. V was pared by 8 bases and J by 7 bases, with 11 bases between. The CDR3 extends over 11 amino acids. DNA for the CDR3: TGTGCCAGCTTTCTGGCGTGGACCCAGTACTTC. It encodes CASFLAWTQYF.

The chain recombines TRBV19 with TRBJ1-1; TRBD1 aligns across 8 bases. The germline V gene has CDR1 LNHDA and CDR2 SQIVND (reference sequence). This CDR3 region has 12 residues. The junction had 2 bases not matched to a gene; V was cut back by 3 bases and J by 8 bases. The CDR3 loop is CASSIWDREAFF. CDR3 DNA: TGTGCCAGTAGTATTTGGGACAGGGAAGCTTTCTTT.

This clone has only a few counts. J is TRBJ2-1 and V is TRBV5-1; tentatively, D is TRBD2 (5 bases). The CDR3 totals 17 residues. V was clipped by 1 base and J by 5 bases, with 19 bases between them. Germline-derived CDR1 and CDR2 are SGHRS and YFSETQ. The CDR3 coding sequence is TGCGCCAGCAGCTTGAATCCGGACTTCCCGGGCAACAATGAGCAGTTCTTC. Protein product: CASSLNPDFPGNNEQFF.

The rearrangement uses TRBV11-3 and TRBJ1-2, with no clear D. The CDR3 consists of 16 residues. CDR1 and CDR2 (germline): SGHNT, YENEEA. V gave up 2 bases and J gave up 4 bases, with 17 bases separating them. CDR3 in amino acids: CASSLFIGRFGYGYTF. The CDR3 coding sequence is TGTGCCAGCAGCTTATTTATCGGGCGATTTGGCTATGGCTACACCTTC.

The chain links TRBV29-1 to TRBJ1-2; D remains unclear. Trimming removed 6 bases from V and 2 bases from J, with 13 bases in between. CDR1 is SQVTM and CDR2 is ANQGSEA in the germline V gene. The CDR3 is 13 residues long. The CDR3 DNA reads as TGCAGCGTGAGAATTGACGGGAACTATGGCTACACCTTC. Protein: CSVRIDGNYGYTF.

The rearrangement joins TRBV25-1 to TRBJ2-5; 8 bases map to TRBD1. This CDR3 has 15 residues. Looked up from germline, CDR1 is MGHDK and CDR2 is SYGVNS. V shed 3 bases and J 5 bases; nucleotides not matched to a gene: 8. CDR3 protein: CASSDPSRGRETQYF. For the CDR3, the DNA is TGTGCCAGCAGTGACCCAAGCAGGGGGCGGGAGACCCAGTACTTC.

This chain connects TRBV21-1 to TRBJ2-7. TRBV21-1 is a documented pseudogene. This CDR3 is 12 amino acids long. CDR3 in DNA: TGTGCCAGCAGATTGGACGGCTACGAGCAGTACTTC. Translation gives CASRLDGYEQYF.

The rearrangement links TRBV2 to TRBJ2-7; D remains ambiguous. V was cut by 1 base and J by 3 bases, with 7 bases left in between. Germline CDR1 is SNHLY and CDR2 is FYNNEI. The CDR3 covers 13 residues. The CDR3: CASSEVQNYEQYF. CDR3 sequence (DNA): TGTGCCAGCAGTGAAGTCCAGAACTACGAGCAGTACTTC.

The V gene is TRBV2, the J gene TRBJ2-7; TRBD2 agrees at 9 bases. The CDR3 length is 15 residues. Germline V lookup: CDR1 SNHLY, CDR2 FYNNEI. V was clipped by 2 bases and J by 6 bases; unmatched bases: 8. Here the CDR3 DNA reads TGTGCCAGCAGTGAATGGCCTAGCGGGGACTTCGAGCAGTACTTC. It specifies CASSEWPSGDFEQYF.

A few counts support this clone. This chain joins TRBV20-1 and TRBJ2-3, with 8 bases identical to TRBD2. CDR3 size: 13 residues. The germline V gene encodes CDR1 DFQATT and CDR2 SNEGSKA (reference sequence). V lost 5 bases to trimming and J lost 3 bases; unmatched junction nucleotides: 4. CDR3 sequence: CSAGERGTDTQYF. DNA of the CDR3: TGCAGTGCTGGTGAGCGGGGGACAGATACGCAGTATTTT.

The chain has TRBV7-9 and TRBJ2-3; TRBD2 matches 7 bases. V shed 1 base, J shed 2 bases, and the junction held 9 bases outside the gene matches. The CDR3 covers 17 residues. Germline V gene sequence: CDR1 SEHNR, CDR2 FQNEAQ (reference sequence). The CDR3 here is CASSLVASGADTDTQYF. CDR3 in DNA: TGTGCCAGCAGCTTAGTCGCTAGCGGAGCGGACACAGATACGCAGTATTTT.

The genes are TRBV7-3 and TRBJ2-2, with D perhaps matching TRBD2 (5 bases). V was cut by 7 bases and J by 2 bases, with 8 bases left in between. Germline CDR1 and CDR2: SGHTA and FQGTGA. CDR3 size: 13 residues. CDR3 protein: CASTSGNTGELFF. DNA of the CDR3: TGTGCCAGCACCAGCGGAAACACCGGGGAGCTGTTTTTT.

V gene TRBV5-4 combines with J gene TRBJ2-7; TRBD2 matches at 11 bases. The length of the CDR3 is 17 residues. CDR1 SGHNT and CDR2 YYREEE come from the germline V gene (reference sequence). V was clipped by 3 bases and J by 5 bases; unmatched bases: 13. The CDR3 region is CASSWAGLAARLDEQYF. CDR3 DNA sequence: TGTGCCAGCAGCTGGGCGGGACTAGCGGCCCGTTTAGACGAGCAGTACTTC.

The chain employs TRBV7-9 and TRBJ2-7; D unresolved. Between the trimmed V and J ends, which lost 5 bases and 0 bases, there was a span of 2 bases. The CDR3 runs to 11 residues. Germline CDR1 reads SEHNR; CDR2 reads FQNEAQ (reference sequence). CDR3 region: CASSDSYEQYF. The DNA for the CDR3 is TGTGCCAGCAGCGACTCCTACGAGCAGTACTTC.

The rearrangement uses TRBV5-1 and TRBJ2-5; D ambiguous. The V gene's germline CDR1 is SGHRS and CDR2 YFSETQ. The CDR3 consists of 14 residues. V dropped 1 base and J dropped 4 bases, with 11 bases sitting between them. This chain's CDR3 is CASSLFLPSETQYF. Written as DNA, the CDR3 is TGCGCCAGCAGCTTGTTTCTTCCGTCAGAGACCCAGTACTTC.

In this sample, this clone turned up once. The chain is built from TRBV5-4 and TRBJ1-6; 7 bases agree with TRBD1. The CDR3 runs 14 residues. The germline V gene encodes CDR1 SGHNT and CDR2 YYREEE (reference sequence). Trimming cost V 5 bases and J 7 bases; bases outside gene matches: 6. DNA for the CDR3: TGTGCCAGCAGGGTTCCGGGACAGAATTCACCCCTCCACTTT. This gives the protein CASRVPGQNSPLHF.

In its sample, this clone was seen a few times. This CDR3 is CASTAPRGGSLGAFF. The CDR3 DNA follows: TGTGCCAGTACCGCACCGCGTGGGGGGTCTCTGGGGGCTTTCTTT. The V call is TRBV19, the J call TRBJ1-1, with D maybe TRBD1 (5 bases). V lost 7 bases, J lost 11 bases, and 26 bases lay in between. CDR3 size: 15 residues. The germline V gene encodes CDR1 LNHDA and CDR2 SQIVND (reference sequence).

Within the sample, this clone is medium-sized. V gene TRBV19 combines with J gene TRBJ1-2, with no clear D. Germline assignment: CDR1 LNHDA and CDR2 SQIVND (reference sequence). V lost 3 bases to trimming and J lost 3 bases, with 8 bases between them. The CDR3 extends over 13 amino acids. CDR3 coding DNA: TGTGCCAGTAGTATCCATGGGGACTATGGCTACACCTTC. Translating it yields CASSIHGDYGYTF.

This clone came up once. DNA for the CDR3: TGTGCCACCAGGACTAGCGGGAGGGGTCAGTCCGGGGAGCTGTTTTTT. Its translation is CATRTSGRGQSGELFF. This chain joins TRBV24-1 and TRBJ2-2; 14 nucleotides align to TRBD2. This CDR3 region has 16 residues. The J segment lost 6 bases and the V segment lost 7 bases, leaving 6 bases of the junction unmatched. Germline V gives CDR1 KGHDR, CDR2 SFDVKD.

The CDR3 sequence is CASSLGPGQSQYF. DNA for the CDR3: TGTGCCAGCAGCTTAGGCCCAGGACAGTCGCAGTACTTC. V usage is TRBV11-3 and J usage is TRBJ2-5; D is perhaps TRBD1 (6 bases). V shed 1 base and J shed 11 bases, with 14 bases lying between them. This CDR3 spans 13 amino acids. Germline V gives CDR1 SGHNT, CDR2 YENEEA.

The rearrangement uses TRBV7-6 and TRBJ1-3; D might be TRBD1 (5 bases). V lost 4 bases and J 0 bases, leaving 13 bases between the germline ends. The CDR3 contains 16 residues. Germline-derived CDR1 and CDR2 are SGHVS and FNYEAQ. As DNA, the CDR3 is TGTGCCAGCAGCTCCGGGGACGGTGACTCTGGAAACACCATATATTTT. The encoded protein is CASSSGDGDSGNTIYF.